This T cell receptor (beta chain) appears in the sequencing data of a study of blood T cell repertoires in COVID-19. In the original analysis: Estimated nucleated cell counts came from reference gene primer amplification. Data came from immunoSEQ multiplex PCR; TCRdb stores just in-frame clones and leaves some out. For V, J and clone size, that table is used; D and trimming come from the DNA. Of approximately 91,000 clones listed, approximately 90% are singletons. The CDR3 is 13 residues long. Germline lookup yields CDR1 MNHEY and CDR2 SVGAGI. With 4 bases removed from V and 5 bases from J, the gap between germline ends came to 11 bases.

This chain uses TRBV6-5 with TRBJ1-2; unclear D gene. This TCR came from a man in his 70s with acute or convalescent COVID-19. The sequenced material came from peripheral blood. For the CDR3, the DNA is TGTGCCAGCAGTTCGGGGTTTCATTATGGCTACACCTTC. Its translation is CASSSGFHYGYTF.